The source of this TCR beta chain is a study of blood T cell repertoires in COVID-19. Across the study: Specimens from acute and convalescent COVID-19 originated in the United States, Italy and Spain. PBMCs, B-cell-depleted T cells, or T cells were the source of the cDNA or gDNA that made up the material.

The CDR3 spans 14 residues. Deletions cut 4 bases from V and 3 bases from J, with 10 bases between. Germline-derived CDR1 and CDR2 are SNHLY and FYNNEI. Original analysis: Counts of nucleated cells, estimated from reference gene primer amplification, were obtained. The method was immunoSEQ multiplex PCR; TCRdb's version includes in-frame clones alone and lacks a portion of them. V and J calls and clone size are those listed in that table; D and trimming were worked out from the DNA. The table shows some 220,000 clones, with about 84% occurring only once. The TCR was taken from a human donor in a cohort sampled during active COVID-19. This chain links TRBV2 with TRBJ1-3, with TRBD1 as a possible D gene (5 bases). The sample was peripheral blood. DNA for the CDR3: TGTGCCAGCAGTGCTGAGGGACTTGGAAACACCATATATTTT. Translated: CASSAEGLGNTIYF.